This TCR beta chain was sequenced for a study of CD8 T cells in Susac syndrome. Findings of the study overall: The TCR sequencing and HLA analysis in the study involved a relatively small number of individuals, as the study acknowledged.

About this clonotype: The target antigen is unknown.

Reverse transcription of roughly 0.45 to 1 ug RNA was performed with random hexamers. Each CDR3 protein is one row after TCRdb ran MiXCR on the immunoSEQ multiplex PCR reads. The data show fewer than 300,000 distinct CDR3 sequences, with roughly 85% seen just once and about 0.11% held by the top ten. High-throughput TCR beta sequencing covered peripheral CD8+ and CD4+ T cells. Negative isolation yielded CD8+ and CD4+ T cells; FACS enriched TEMRA cells. Sample: CD8+ T cells from PBMCs. The TCR comes from a human donor with multiple sclerosis.

CDR3 sequence: CASASTGNEQFF. CDR3 sequence (DNA): TGTGCCAGCGCCTCAACAGGCAATGAGCAGTTCTTC. The J gene is TRBJ2-1, the V gene TRBV27; tentative D call: TRBD1 (5 bases). Germline V gene lookup returns CDR1 MNHEY and CDR2 SMNVEV (reference sequence). The CDR3 runs 12 residues. The germline V and J ends were trimmed by 8 bases and 6 bases, with 11 bases remaining between them.